A single sample is the source of the 25 T cell receptor beta chains below, sequenced in a study of radiotherapy plus CTLA-4 blockade in lung cancer. Some clones are missing from TCRdb's copy, which holds only in-frame ones; the method was immunoSEQ multiplex PCR. Of nearly 15,000 clones in the sample, approximately 76% are singletons; the top ten hold around half. The input for sequencing was peripheral blood, taken from a patient treated with radiotherapy plus ipilimumab. Receptors originate from a human donor with non-small cell lung cancer whose response to radiotherapy plus ipilimumab could not be evaluated.

V is TRBV7-8 and J is TRBJ2-7; a possible D gene is TRBD2 (6 bases). The V gene's germline CDR1 is SGHVS and CDR2 FQNEAQ. V was shortened by 5 bases and J by 1 base, with 18 bases between the two germline ends. This CDR3 contains 16 residues. The CDR3 is CASSISRGTGSYEQYF. The CDR3 coding sequence is TGTGCCAGCAGCATATCTCGGGGGACCGGATCCTACGAGCAGTACTTC.

The genes are TRBV7-6 and TRBJ2-5, with TRBD1 matching over 7 bases. CDR3 size: 14 residues. V lost 5 bases and J lost 0; bases outside the gene matches: 3. CDR1 and CDR2 (germline): SGHVS, FNYEAQ. Written as DNA, the CDR3 is TGTGCCAGCAGCCGGGACAGAAACCAAGAGACCCAGTACTTC. It yields the protein CASSRDRNQETQYF.

The V and J genes are TRBV7-2 and TRBJ2-6; no reliable D call. The V gene's germline CDR1 is SGHTA and CDR2 FQGNSA. Trimming took 7 bases from V and 0 from J, leaving 7 bases between them. The CDR3 totals 14 residues. The CDR3 sequence is CASNFRSGANVLTF. The CDR3 DNA reads as TGTGCCAGCAACTTCCGCTCTGGGGCCAACGTCCTGACTTTC.

The rearrangement links TRBV5-1 to TRBJ2-4; 15 bases agree with TRBD2. The germline CDR1 and CDR2 sequences are SGHRS and YFSETQ. The CDR3 runs 19 residues. The trim removed 4 bases at V and 9 bases at J, leaving 17 bases unmatched. CDR3 DNA: TGCGCCAGCAGCACCTCCGGGACTAGCGGGGGGCCCCTAAGGGGCATTCAGTACTTC. Its translation is CASSTSGTSGGPLRGIQYF.

With regard to this clone: Other DNA sequences within the sample encode an identical CDR3. J is TRBJ1-4 and V is TRBV9; tentatively, D is TRBD1 (6 bases). CDR3 length equals 14 residues. The germline gives CDR1 SGDLS, CDR2 YYNGEE. V was shortened by 3 bases and J by 5 bases, with 11 bases between the two germline ends. The CDR3 bases are TGTGCCAGCAGCGGGGGGCAGACAAATGAAAAACTGTTTTTT. It codes for CASSGGQTNEKLFF.

The CDR3 sequence: CASSVTSGGAGETQYF. The CDR3 nucleotides read TGTGCCAGCAGCGTAACTAGCGGGGGGGCCGGGGAGACCCAGTACTTC. The V and J genes are TRBV7-2 and TRBJ2-5; 13 bases are a match to TRBD2. V lost 5 bases, J lost 5 bases, and 8 bases stayed unmatched. This CDR3 spans 16 amino acids. The V gene's germline CDR1 is SGHTA and CDR2 FQGNSA.

This clone was seen only a few times. This sequence joins TRBV6-1 and TRBJ1-1; D uncertain. V lost 1 base and J 0 bases, leaving 6 bases between the germline ends. This CDR3 has 14 amino acids. Germline CDR1 MNHNS, CDR2 SASEGT. CDR3 protein: CASSEGLMNTEAFF. The CDR3 DNA reads as TGTGCCAGCAGTGAAGGGCTCATGAACACTGAAGCTTTCTTT.

The chain has TRBV6-1 and TRBJ2-1, with 9 bases aligning to TRBD2. V was pared by 6 bases and J by 6 bases, with 3 bases of the junction left unmatched. The CDR3 loop spans 13 amino acids. Germline loops: CDR1 MNHNS, CDR2 SASEGT. The CDR3 nucleotides read TGTGCCAGCAGGGGGACTAGCCTCAATGAGCAGTTCTTC. It encodes CASRGTSLNEQFF.

The V gene is TRBV19, the J gene TRBJ2-1, with TRBD2 identical over 10 bases. Trimming at V came to 3 bases and at J to 5 bases, leaving 7 bases not matched to a gene. The CDR3 sequence is 16 residues long. Germline assignment: CDR1 LNHDA and CDR2 SQIVND (reference sequence). The CDR3 protein is CASSMERGGLDNEQFF. CDR3 DNA sequence: TGTGCCAGTAGTATGGAGCGGGGGGGCCTCGACAATGAGCAGTTCTTC.

The CDR3 nucleotides are TGTGCCAGCAGCTTAGAGGGGGGGCAGGATGGCTACACCTTC. It codes for CASSLEGGQDGYTF. This chain uses TRBV7-2 with TRBJ1-2, with D possibly TRBD1 on 6 matching bases. The CDR3 consists of 14 residues. Germline V gene data show CDR1 as SGHTA and CDR2 as FQGNSA. V was clipped by 1 base and J by 6 bases, with 12 bases between them.

This clone came up once. The V gene is TRBV27, the J gene TRBJ2-7; 7 nucleotides match TRBD1. CDR1 and CDR2 from the germline V gene are MNHEY and SMNVEV (reference sequence). The length of the CDR3 is 15 residues. Unmatched junction bases numbered 7, after V lost 5 bases and J lost 0 bases. In DNA, the CDR3 is TGTGCCAGCAGTCTTAACCGGGACAGCTCCTACGAGCAGTACTTC. It codes for CASSLNRDSSYEQYF.

This clone was detected a few times. J is TRBJ2-7 and V is TRBV11-2, with D possibly matching TRBD1 (6 bases). CDR1 and CDR2 (germline): SGHAT, FQNNGV. There are 12 residues in the CDR3. Trimming removed 2 bases from V and 5 bases from J, with 7 bases in between. In nucleotides, the CDR3 is TGTGCCAGCAGCTTACGGACAGACGAGCAGTACTTC. Its protein product is CASSLRTDEQYF.

This clone was observed a few times. The V call is TRBV28, the J call TRBJ1-6; 7 nucleotides agree with TRBD1. V shed 10 bases, J shed 8 bases, and the junction held 14 bases outside the gene matches. The CDR3 sequence is 15 residues long. CDR1 and CDR2 (germline): MDHEN, SYDVKM. The CDR3 DNA reads TGTGCCACTAGCAGAGGGGGCGCAGGATATTCACCCCTCCACTTT. Its protein product is CATSRGGAGYSPLHF.

The rearrangement uses TRBV27 and TRBJ1-1, with no clear D. Germline assignment: CDR1 MNHEY and CDR2 SMNVEV (reference sequence). V shed 3 bases and J shed 3 bases, with 8 bases lying between them. The CDR3 is 13 residues long. The CDR3 DNA reads as TGTGCCAGCAGTTTCTTAGTCGACACTGAAGCTTTCTTT. Encoded protein: CASSFLVDTEAFF.

V usage is TRBV2 and J usage is TRBJ2-2; D uncertain. This CDR3 comprises 13 residues. Germline V gene sequence: CDR1 SNHLY, CDR2 FYNNEI. V was clipped by 7 bases and J by 1 base, with 7 bases between them. DNA for the CDR3: TGTGCCAGCAAGAAACAGAACACCGGGGAGCTGTTTTTT. This translates into CASKKQNTGELFF.

V gene TRBV19 combines with J gene TRBJ1-4, with D possibly TRBD1 on 5 matching bases. V was clipped by 3 bases and J by 1 base, with 15 bases between them. CDR3 size: 17 residues. Germline CDR1 and CDR2: LNHDA and SQIVND (reference sequence). The CDR3 loop reads CASSMDVAGGTNEKLFF. The CDR3 DNA reads TGTGCCAGTAGTATGGACGTTGCCGGGGGAACTAATGAAAAACTGTTTTTT.

This rearrangement joins TRBV19 to TRBJ2-1; D perhaps matches TRBD1 (7 bases). Trimming removed 5 bases at V and 1 base at J, with 15 bases between. Germline V gene sequence: CDR1 LNHDA, CDR2 SQIVND (reference sequence). The CDR3 runs 16 residues. CDR3 bases: TGTGCCAGTAGTGAGGTCAGGGGGGAATCCTACAATGAGCAGTTCTTC. The encoded protein is CASSEVRGESYNEQFF. Together with reference TRBV19 and TRBJ2-1, the CDR3 gives the full variable domain: DGGITQSPKYLFRKEGQNVTLSCEQNLNHDAMYWYRQDPGQGLRLIYYSQIVNDFQKGDIAEGYSVSREKKESFPLTVTSAQKNPTAFYLCASSEVRGESYNEQFFGPGTRLTVL.

The chain carries TRBV5-1 and TRBJ2-2; D uncertain. Germline V gene data show CDR1 as SGHRS and CDR2 as YFSETQ. The CDR3 runs 16 residues. Trimming took 0 bases from V and 4 from J, leaving 13 bases between them. The CDR3 DNA follows: TGCGCCAGCAGCTTGGGGGTTAACGAGGTCACCGGGGAGCTGTTTTTT. Protein: CASSLGVNEVTGELFF.

This chain joins TRBV7-2 and TRBJ1-4; the D is unclear. The CDR3 runs to 12 residues. Germline-derived CDR1 and CDR2 are SGHTA and FQGNSA. Deletions cut 1 base from V and 13 bases from J, with 10 bases between. The CDR3 spells CASSLEVGRLFF. The DNA of the CDR3 is TGTGCCAGCAGCTTAGAAGTGGGGAGACTGTTTTTT.

The rearrangement uses TRBV6-5 and TRBJ1-6, with TRBD1 identical over 7 bases. The CDR3 runs 13 residues. CDR1 MNHEY and CDR2 SVGAGI come from the germline V gene. The ends lost 6 bases at V and 7 bases at J; junction bases unmatched: 3. For the CDR3, the DNA is TGTGCCAGCAGGGACAGGAGAAATTCACCCCTCCACTTT. It translates to CASRDRRNSPLHF.

This chain links TRBV19 with TRBJ2-5; 7 positions agree with TRBD1. V gave up 4 bases and J gave up 4 bases; unmatched junction bases: 6. CDR1 and CDR2 from the germline V gene are LNHDA and SQIVND (reference sequence). The CDR3 is made up of 14 amino acids. The DNA for the CDR3 is TGTGCCAGTAGTAGCCCCAGACAGGGAGAGACCCAGTACTTC. Protein product: CASSSPRQGETQYF.

The J gene is TRBJ2-5, the V gene TRBV6-6; the D gene is possibly TRBD1 (6 bases). Germline V lookup: CDR1 MNHNY, CDR2 SVGAGI (reference sequence). Between the trimmed V and J ends, which lost 6 bases and 5 bases, there was a span of 16 bases. This CDR3 has 14 residues. The CDR3 DNA is TGTGCCAGCAGGCATTCCAGGGGATGGGAGACCCAGTACTTC. It translates to CASRHSRGWETQYF.

The chain couples TRBV5-1 to TRBJ2-1; 8 bases map to TRBD2. With 4 bases clipped from V and 8 bases from J, the junction kept 14 bases outside the gene matches. Germline V lookup: CDR1 SGHRS, CDR2 YFSETQ. The CDR3 totals 16 residues. The CDR3 spells CASSPRGGQGIDEQFF. The CDR3 nucleotides read TGCGCCAGCAGCCCTCGGGGGGGTCAGGGGATCGATGAGCAGTTCTTC. The full variable domain, with the rest looked up from reference TRBV5-1 and TRBJ2-1, is KAGVTQTPRYLIKTRGQQVTLSCSPISGHRSVSWYQQTPGQGLQFLFEYFSETQRNKGNFPGRFSGRQFSNSRSEMNVSTLELGDSALYLCASSPRGGQGIDEQFFGPGTRLTVL.

The rearrangement links TRBV5-4 to TRBJ2-7; D possibly corresponds to TRBD1 (5 bases). This CDR3 has 14 residues. Trimming removed 0 bases from V and 2 bases from J, with 9 bases in between. CDR1 and CDR2 from the germline V gene are SGHNT and YYREEE (reference sequence). CDR3 in DNA: TGTGCCAGCAGCTTGGGACAGAGGACCTACGAGCAGTACTTC. It specifies CASSLGQRTYEQYF.

This chain links TRBV2 with TRBJ1-5; D may be TRBD1 (5 bases). Trimming stripped 4 bases from V and 2 bases from J, with 12 bases between. This CDR3 is 15 amino acids long. The V gene's germline CDR1 is SNHLY and CDR2 FYNNEI. The CDR3 DNA follows: TGTGCCAGCAGTGCGGGACCGGGGGGCAATCAGCCCCAGCATTTT. Translating gives CASSAGPGGNQPQHF.